The T cell receptor beta chain under discussion was sequenced for a study of T cell responses to AZD1222 COVID-19 vaccine. Per germline, CDR1 SEHNR and CDR2 FQNEAQ (reference sequence). CDR3 size: 14 residues. Trimming took 3 bases from V and 5 from J, leaving 10 bases between them. This clone was observed a handful of times. Its target is unknown. The method was immunoSEQ multiplex PCR; TCRdb's version includes in-frame clones alone and lacks a portion of them. This sample has some 120,000 clones, with around nine tenths found just once. General study points: Regions 160-218 and 743-854 dominated among vaccine-associated CD4 TCRs spanning spike. Epitopes outside B.1.351 and B.1.1.7 mutated regions reportedly drew nearly half of spike TCRs. No day 14 peak samples; only post-peak repertoires were characterized. Baseline testing showed seropositivity in only 5 or 6 AZD1222 recipients.

The sample consisted of peripheral blood, taken on day 0 of AZD1222 vaccination. The rearrangement links TRBV7-9 to TRBJ2-2; weak D call: TRBD1 (5 bases). This clonotype originated in an adult in good health. CDR3 amino acids: CASSLPGWTGELFF. The CDR3 DNA follows: TGTGCCAGCAGCTTGCCAGGGTGGACCGGGGAGCTGTTTTTT.